This paragraph covers one TCR beta chain sequence. The target antigen is unknown. Since a much larger clone is just one base distant, this may be a read error. These data come from a study of tumor-infiltrating lymphocytes in primary liver carcinoma. For the study at large: The neoplasms were of stage T1-T3 N0M0, with dimensions of about 4.2 to 11 cm across. Samples gave roughly 3.5 to 7.13 million productive TCRbeta reads, similar across tissue types.

Co-extraction of RNA and DNA was performed on about 20-32 mg of unsorted bulk tissue. Study results and limitations: Blood fell significantly below tumors in its top-250-clone fraction (p = 0.039). In tumor-adjacent and tumor-blood pairs, overlap was lower than in tumor region pairs.

The template, around 520 ng total RNA, yielded TCR beta cDNA made with a constant-region primer. Generation of the TCR beta libraries relied on three nested multiplex PCR rounds using slightly modified ARM-PCR. Forward primers for TRBV1-TRBV30 and a C-beta reverse primer served the first two PCR rounds, at around 9 cycles each. TCRdb itself ran the multiplex PCR reads through MiXCR, one entry per CDR3 protein. The sample lists roughly 80,000 distinct CDR3 sequences, roughly two thirds occurring once. The CDR3 runs to 15 residues. Germline V gives CDR1 SGHRS, CDR2 YFSETQ. V was cut by 9 bases and J by 0 bases, with 16 bases left in between.

The TCR originated in a man in his forties or fifties with primary liver carcinoma and hepatitis B virus infection. The specimen sequenced was tumor-adjacent normal liver tissue. V is TRBV5-1 and J is TRBJ2-1, with a tentative D call TRBD1 (6 bases). The CDR3 DNA reads TGCGCCAACAGGGCCGGTTCTGGCTCCTACAATGAGCAGTTCTTC. It yields the protein CANRAGSGSYNEQFF.